Reported below is one T cell receptor beta chain. These data are taken from a study of cytotoxic CD8 clonotypes in ibrutinib-treated CLL. Using immunoSEQ multiplex PCR, the repertoire was profiled, and TCRdb retains in-frame clones only, with some absent. The table lists 150,000 to 200,000 clones, around nine tenths of them singletons. Germline V CDR1 and CDR2: SQVTM, ANQGSEA. The CDR3 is made up of 14 amino acids. The V gene end was trimmed by 7 bases and the J gene end by 4 bases; junction bases not matched to a gene: 8. V gene TRBV29-1 combines with J gene TRBJ2-1; the match to TRBD1 covers 9 bases. This clonotype was sampled from a human donor with chronic lymphocytic leukemia. This specimen was PBMCs, taken at disease progression, from a patient treated with ibrutinib. The CDR3 DNA follows: TGCAGCGCCGACCGGGACAGGGCTTACAATGAGCAGTTCTTC. Translating it yields CSADRDRAYNEQFF.